The next 23 T cell receptor beta chains were all read from a single sample in a study of blood T cell repertoires in COVID-19. This table comes from immunoSEQ multiplex PCR, and its TCRdb copy is limited to in-frame clones, with some not included. Of about 340,000 clones listed, about 87% were seen once; the top ten hold over 6%. The source material was peripheral blood. These TCRs come from a woman in her forties or fifties with COVID-19, enrolled during active disease.

This chain uses TRBV9 with TRBJ2-5; 11 bases are shared with TRBD2. After removal of 4 bases from V and 4 bases from J, the junction contained 3 bases not matched to a gene. This CDR3 region has 14 residues. Per germline, CDR1 SGDLS and CDR2 YYNGEE. CDR3 sequence (DNA): TGTGCCAGCAGCCTCGGACTAGCGGGAGAGACCCAGTACTTC. It specifies CASSLGLAGETQYF.

The genes are TRBV7-9 and TRBJ1-1; D gene unclear. The germline V gene encodes CDR1 SEHNR and CDR2 FQNEAQ (reference sequence). This CDR3 spans 13 amino acids. V gave up 0 bases and J gave up 7 bases, with 9 bases separating them. The DNA for the CDR3 is TGTGCCAGCAGCTTAGCCGGGTTTGGTGAAGCTTTCTTT. Translation gives CASSLAGFGEAFF.

The CDR3 loop is CASSQGRAGVNNEQFF. In DNA form, the CDR3 reads TGCGCCAGCAGCCAAGGACGAGCGGGGGTGAACAATGAGCAGTTCTTC. The genes are TRBV4-1 and TRBJ2-1; 8 positions agree with TRBD2. There are 16 residues in the CDR3. Germline V lookup: CDR1 MGHRA, CDR2 YSYEKL. Trimming cost V 1 base and J 5 bases; bases outside gene matches: 7.

The rearrangement links TRBV29-1 to TRBJ1-1; tentatively, D is TRBD1 (6 bases). The CDR3 has 14 amino acids. Per germline, CDR1 SQVTM and CDR2 ANQGSEA. The ends were cut back, 4 bases at V and 1 base at J, with 13 bases in the middle. The CDR3 region is CSVARTAENTEAFF. In DNA form, the CDR3 reads TGCAGCGTTGCCAGGACAGCGGAGAACACTGAAGCTTTCTTT.

V usage is TRBV30 and J usage is TRBJ1-6; possibly TRBD1 for D (5 bases). Trimming pared 2 bases from V and 6 bases from J, leaving 11 bases between. Germline V lookup: CDR1 GTSNPN, CDR2 SVGIG (reference sequence). The CDR3 runs to 14 residues. The CDR3 is CAWSKGIRNSPLHF. CDR3 DNA sequence: TGTGCCTGGAGTAAGGGGATTCGTAATTCACCCCTCCACTTT.

The V call is TRBV19, the J call TRBJ2-2; D possibly corresponds to TRBD2 (6 bases). This CDR3 spans 13 amino acids. The germline V and J ends were trimmed by 1 base and 6 bases, with 6 bases remaining between them. Germline assignment: CDR1 LNHDA and CDR2 SQIVND (reference sequence). In DNA form, the CDR3 reads TGTGCCAGTAGTATAGGGGGGGCCGGGGAGCTGTTTTTT. Amino acid sequence: CASSIGGAGELFF.

The J gene is TRBJ2-2, the V gene TRBV7-3; a weak D match, TRBD2 (6 bases). This CDR3 has 15 amino acids. Germline V gene data show CDR1 as SGHTA and CDR2 as FQGTGA. Between the trimmed V and J ends, which lost 2 bases and 1 base, there was a span of 8 bases. CDR3 sequence (DNA): TGTGCCAGCAGCTTACTAGCGATGAACACCGGGGAGCTGTTTTTT. It encodes CASSLLAMNTGELFF.

The V call is TRBV11-2, the J call TRBJ2-7, with D uncertain. Looked up from germline, CDR1 is SGHAT and CDR2 is FQNNGV. Between the trimmed V and J ends, which lost 3 bases and 0 bases, there was a span of 12 bases. This CDR3 has 15 residues. The CDR3 here is CASSFTLHTSYEQYF. The CDR3 region has the DNA TGTGCCAGCAGCTTTACCTTACATACCTCCTACGAGCAGTACTTC.

The gene calls are TRBV12-5 and TRBJ1-2; TRBD1 might be the D (5 bases). The CDR3 length is 15 residues. Per germline, CDR1 LGHNT and CDR2 FRNRAP. Trimming cost V 4 bases and J 2 bases, with 14 bases left between them. Written as DNA, the CDR3 is TGTGCTAGTGGTTGGGGCCAAACAGAAAACTATGGCTACACCTTC. This encodes CASGWGQTENYGYTF.

V gene TRBV28 combines with J gene TRBJ2-7; TRBD2 matches at 7 bases. CDR1 MDHEN and CDR2 SYDVKM come from the germline V gene. The CDR3 runs to 14 residues. V trimming: 7 bases; J trimming: 3 bases; junction bases outside the gene matches: 9. In DNA, the CDR3 is TGTGCCAGCACCCTAGCGGTCGATTTCTACGAGCAGTACTTC. It translates to CASTLAVDFYEQYF.

This chain uses TRBV21-1 with TRBJ1-5. TRBV21-1 corresponds to a pseudogene. The CDR3 is 17 amino acids. In nucleotides, the CDR3 is TGTGCCAGTAAACCCATAGGGAGGGCCCATCCCAATCAGACCCAGCATTTT. As protein: CASKPIGRAHPNQTQHF.

CDR3 nucleotides: TGTGCCAGCAGCTTGGGTAGCGGGAGATCAGGGGAGCTGTTTTTT. It specifies CASSLGSGRSGELFF. This rearrangement joins TRBV5-4 to TRBJ2-2, with 9 bases lining up with TRBD2. V was pared by 0 bases and J by 8 bases, with 5 bases of the junction left unmatched. The CDR3 sequence is 15 residues long. Per germline, CDR1 SGHNT and CDR2 YYREEE (reference sequence).

The genes are TRBV5-4 and TRBJ1-1, with 10 bases aligning to TRBD1. Germline loops: CDR1 SGHNT, CDR2 YYREEE (reference sequence). The CDR3 contains 15 residues. Unmatched junction bases numbered 14, after V lost 4 bases and J lost 11 bases. In DNA, the CDR3 is TGTGCCAGCAGCCCGAACTCCGGGACAGGGGTTCGGGCTTTCTTT. Encoded protein: CASSPNSGTGVRAFF. Supplemented by reference TRBV5-4 and TRBJ1-1, the full variable domain reads ETGVTQSPTHLIKTRGQQVTLRCSSQSGHNTVSWYQQALGQGPQFIFQYYREEENGRGNFPPRFSGLQFPNYSSELNVNALELDDSALYLCASSPNSGTGVRAFFGQGTRLTVV.

This clone was seen once. CDR3 sequence: CASSQASGSYEQYF. In DNA form, the CDR3 reads TGCGCCAGCAGCCAAGCTAGCGGGAGTTACGAGCAGTACTTC. The chain has TRBV4-1 and TRBJ2-7; 10 bases match TRBD2. CDR1 and CDR2 (germline): MGHRA, YSYEKL. CDR3 length equals 14 residues. The V segment lost 1 base and the J segment 4 bases; nucleotides outside the gene matches: 1.

A remark on this clone: This same CDR3 is encoded by further DNA sequences in the sample. V is TRBV5-1 and J is TRBJ2-7; 9 bases agree with TRBD2. This CDR3 spans 14 amino acids. Unmatched junction bases numbered 6, after V lost 5 bases and J lost 3 bases. Germline V gene data show CDR1 as SGHRS and CDR2 as YFSETQ. CDR3 loop: CASSPGLAVYEQYF. In DNA form, the CDR3 reads TGCGCCAGCAGTCCGGGACTAGCCGTCTACGAGCAGTACTTC.

The rearrangement links TRBV21-1 to TRBJ2-2; TRBD1, the table's D call, lacks a check against the DNA. TRBV21-1 is annotated as a pseudogene. The CDR3 has 16 amino acids. For the CDR3, the DNA is TGTGCCAGCACCGGGGAGACAGGGGATGCGGGCGGGGAGCTGTTTTTT. Its translation: CASTGETGDAGGELFF.

V gene TRBV19 combines with J gene TRBJ2-1, with 7 bases fitting TRBD2. The CDR3 length is 15 residues. The ends lost 6 bases at V and 0 bases at J; junction bases unmatched: 5. The germline gives CDR1 LNHDA, CDR2 SQIVND (reference sequence). The CDR3 DNA sequence: TGTGCCAGTAGCCGCGCTAGCGGCTCCTACAATGAGCAGTTCTTC. It specifies CASSRASGSYNEQFF.

The chain links TRBV5-1 to TRBJ2-1; maybe TRBD1 (5 bases). V lost 0 bases and J lost 7, with 11 bases in between. There are 14 residues in the CDR3. Germline CDR1 and CDR2: SGHRS and YFSETQ. The CDR3 DNA is TGCGCCAGCAGCTTGGAACAGGCGCCGAATGAGCAGTTCTTC. The encoded protein is CASSLEQAPNEQFF.

This clone was counted only a few times. The chain is built from TRBV2 and TRBJ1-5, with 8 bases aligning to TRBD1. This CDR3 is built from 16 residues. CDR1 is SNHLY, CDR2 FYNNEI, per germline. Unmatched junction bases numbered 10, after V lost 2 bases and J lost 7 bases. The CDR3 protein is CASSERRPGGLQPQHF. CDR3 nucleotide sequence: TGTGCCAGCAGTGAAAGGAGGCCAGGGGGCTTGCAGCCCCAGCATTTT. The variable domain in full, with the rest retrieved from reference TRBV2 and TRBJ1-5, is EPEVTQTPSHQVTQMGQEVILRCVPISNHLYFYWYRQILGQKVEFLVSFYNNEISEKSEIFDDQFSVERPDGSNFTLKIRSTKLEDSAMYFCASSERRPGGLQPQHFGDGTRLSIL.

This clone was recorded only once. The chain combines TRBV6-2 or TRBV6-3 with TRBJ2-3, with D tentatively TRBD2 (6 bases). The V end was cut by 0 bases, the J end by 7 bases, with 14 bases between. Per the germline V gene, CDR1 is MNHEY and CDR2 is SVGEGT. CDR3 length equals 15 residues. The CDR3 spells CASSYSSGRTHTQYF. CDR3 nucleotide sequence: TGTGCCAGCAGTTACTCTAGCGGACGCACGCATACGCAGTATTTT.

The chain joins TRBV25-1 to TRBJ2-3, with D hard to call. Between the trimmed V and J ends, which lost 5 bases and 3 bases, there was a span of 15 bases. The CDR3 consists of 15 residues. The germline V gene has CDR1 MGHDK and CDR2 SYGVNS. The CDR3 is CASSSGTRWTDTQYF. The CDR3 nucleotides read TGTGCCAGCAGTAGTGGTACGCGTTGGACAGATACGCAGTATTTT.

J is TRBJ2-1 and V is TRBV24-1; the D gene is possibly TRBD2 (6 bases). This CDR3 has 15 residues. Germline V gene data show CDR1 as KGHDR and CDR2 as SFDVKD. The V end lost 3 bases, the J end lost 4 bases, and 12 bases lay between the germline ends. The CDR3 loop is CATSDPGGKYNEQFF. For the CDR3, the DNA is TGTGCCACCAGTGATCCTGGGGGGAAATACAATGAGCAGTTCTTC.

The chain uses TRBV5-6 and TRBJ1-1; D is possibly TRBD1 (6 bases). Per the germline V gene, CDR1 is SGHDT and CDR2 is YYEEEE. The CDR3 is 15 residues long. With 2 bases removed from V and 0 bases from J, the gap between germline ends came to 11 bases. CDR3 in amino acids: CASSFSTGMNTEAFF. CDR3 bases: TGTGCCAGCAGCTTCTCTACAGGGATGAACACTGAAGCTTTCTTT.